The 21 T cell receptor beta chains given below trace back to one sample, sequenced in a study of T cells in Graves' hyperthyroidism and ophthalmopathy (dated by TCRdb to the late 2010s). The library was produced with multiplex PCR. Data came from an Illumina HiSeq 2000. Amplification of TCR beta CDR3 regions was carried out from RNA transcripts. The TCR CDR3 was subjected to a first round of RT-PCR using the HTBI primer set and the Qiagen OneStep RT-PCR kit. Clones were called with MiXCR by TCRdb after fastp trimmed the public reads at Q25, and only in-frame beta chains were retained. Merged by CDR3 protein, the rows form single entries marked with the most common genes and DNA. This sample has 300,000 to 450,000 distinct CDR3 sequences in its table, and about 14% of those were observed once. About 19% of the sample comes from the top ten. The sample comprised blood. The receptors were sampled from a woman aged 25-40 years with Graves' ophthalmopathy.

This clonotype showed up many times. The V and J genes are TRBV5-1 and TRBJ1-1, with a possible D match to TRBD1 (6 bases). Looked up from germline, CDR1 is SGHRS and CDR2 is YFSETQ. The CDR3 has 15 residues. Trimming cost V 0 bases and J 5 bases, with 14 bases left between them. This chain's CDR3 is CASSLAVAGTTEAFF. The CDR3 bases are TGCGCCAGCAGCTTGGCCGTTGCAGGGACAACTGAAGCTTTCTTT.

This clonotype was counted ten times or more. The chain joins TRBV12-3 or TRBV12-4 to TRBJ2-1; no reliable D call. The CDR3 has 15 residues. V gave up 2 bases and J gave up 0 bases, with 8 bases separating them. The CDR3 nucleotides read TGTGCCAGCAGTTTACCGCCTCCCTCCTACAATGAGCAGTTCTTC. Translating it yields CASSLPPPSYNEQFF.

In its sample, this clonotype was seen many times. V is TRBV6-1 and J is TRBJ2-5; 11 positions match TRBD2. CDR1 MNHNS and CDR2 SASEGT come from the germline V gene. J lost 4 bases, V lost 11 bases, and 12 bases had no gene match. This CDR3 is 15 amino acids long. The CDR3 DNA is TGTGCCTCGGAGCTAGCGGGGGGCCGGGGAGAGACCCAGTACTTC. Protein: CASELAGGRGETQYF.

This clonotype was detected many times. This chain links TRBV9 with TRBJ2-1, with D unresolved. The V gene lost 4 bases and the J gene lost 0 bases, with 11 bases spanning the gap. The CDR3 runs 15 residues. Germline V gives CDR1 SGDLS, CDR2 YYNGEE. For the CDR3, the DNA is TGTGCCAGCAGCCTCGGTGGCCTCTCCTACAATGAGCAGTTCTTC. It is translated as CASSLGGLSYNEQFF.

There are many counts of this clonotype. The gene calls are TRBV15 and TRBJ2-3, with D unclear. The CDR3 loop spans 18 amino acids. V was cut by 0 bases and J by 0 bases, with 16 bases left in between. From germline, CDR1 is LNHNV and CDR2 YYDKDF (reference sequence). CDR3 nucleotides: TGTGCCACCAGCAGAGATCCGCGGCGCGTCTCTAGCACAGATACGCAGTATTTT. Translation gives CATSRDPRRVSSTDTQYF. Drawing the rest from reference TRBV15 and TRBJ2-3, the complete variable domain is DAMVIQNPRYQVTQFGKPVTLSCSQTLNHNVMYWYQQKSSQAPKLLFHYYDKDFNNEADTPDNFQSRRPNTSFCFLDIRSPGLGDTAMYLCATSRDPRRVSSTDTQYFGPGTRLTVL.

The sample holds many counts of this clonotype. V usage is TRBV4-1 and J usage is TRBJ2-3, with 9 bases lining up with TRBD1. CDR3 size: 16 residues. Germline values: CDR1 MGHRA, CDR2 YSYEKL. Trimming took 0 bases from V and 3 from J; bases not matched to a gene: 4. The CDR3 DNA reads as TGCGCCAGCAGCCAAGATGGGACAGGGACGACAGATACGCAGTATTTT. This gives the protein CASSQDGTGTTDTQYF.

The V call is TRBV11-1, the J call TRBJ2-2; 14 nucleotides match TRBD2. The CDR3 spans 18 residues. Germline V gene sequence: CDR1 SGHAT, CDR2 FQDESV (reference sequence). Trimming at V came to 5 bases and at J to 6 bases, leaving 11 bases not matched to a gene. The CDR3 region is CASSRTSGGMEDAGELFF. The CDR3 region has the DNA TGTGCCAGCAGCCGGACTAGCGGGGGGATGGAGGATGCCGGGGAGCTGTTTTTT.

Ten or more counts support this clonotype. J is TRBJ2-3 and V is TRBV20-1; TRBD2 matches at 9 bases. CDR3 length: 13 residues. The germline V gene has CDR1 DFQATT and CDR2 SNEGSKA (reference sequence). V shed 6 bases, J shed 2 bases, and the junction held 3 bases outside the gene matches. CDR3 nucleotides: TGCAGTGCCCGACTAGCGGTCACAGATACGCAGTATTTT. Translating gives CSARLAVTDTQYF.

The table lists this clonotype with many counts. The chain combines TRBV9 with TRBJ2-5; a possible D gene is TRBD2 (8 bases). This CDR3 is 15 amino acids long. The germline V and J ends were trimmed by 5 bases and 3 bases, with 17 bases remaining between them. Germline CDR1 SGDLS, CDR2 YYNGEE. The CDR3 coding sequence is TGTGCCAGCAGTGTTAGCGGGACAGAAAAAGAGACCCAGTACTTC. Its translation: CASSVSGTEKETQYF.

As DNA, the CDR3 is TGTGCCAGCAGTCGGGGACGGCACGGTGGCTACACCTTC. This encodes CASSRGRHGGYTF. V gene TRBV27 combines with J gene TRBJ1-2; TRBD1 is a possible D gene (5 bases). CDR1 is MNHEY and CDR2 is SMNVEV in the germline V gene (reference sequence). The CDR3 spans 13 residues. V lost 5 bases and J lost 7, with 14 bases in between.

This clonotype was picked up many times. J is TRBJ2-7 and V is TRBV3-1, with D possibly being TRBD1 (5 bases). Germline V gives CDR1 LGHDT, CDR2 YNNKEL (reference sequence). This CDR3 has 13 amino acids. The V end was cut by 6 bases, the J end by 1 base, with 10 bases between. The CDR3 DNA reads TGTGCCAGCAGTGAACAGGTATCCTACGAGCAGTACTTC. Protein: CASSEQVSYEQYF.

This clonotype was found many times. The chain recombines TRBV28 with TRBJ1-4; TRBD1 matches at 7 bases. J lost 4 bases, V lost 2 bases, and 1 base had no gene match. Germline lookup yields CDR1 MDHEN and CDR2 SYDVKM. The CDR3 length is 14 residues. CDR3 nucleotides: TGTGCCAGCAGTTTACAGGGGGATAATGAAAAACTGTTTTTT. It translates to CASSLQGDNEKLFF. Full variable domain (missing parts from reference TRBV28 and TRBJ1-4): DVKVTQSSRYLVKRTGEKVFLECVQDMDHENMFWYRQDPGLGLRLIYFSYDVKMKEKGDIPEGYSVSREKKERFSLILESASTNQTSMYLCASSLQGDNEKLFFGSGTQLSVL.

This clonotype was observed at least ten times. The rearrangement links TRBV7-2 to TRBJ1-6; D uncertain. The germline CDR1 and CDR2 sequences are SGHTA and FQGNSA. V was shortened by 1 base and J by 5 bases, with 15 bases between the two germline ends. The CDR3 consists of 17 residues. The CDR3 DNA follows: TGTGCCAGCAGCTTAGTATCCGTGAACAGTAATAATTCACCCCTCCACTTT. Protein product: CASSLVSVNSNNSPLHF.

This clonotype appeared many times. The chain links TRBV7-8 to TRBJ1-4, with D possibly TRBD1 on 5 matching bases. Trimming cost V 5 bases and J 8 bases, with 12 bases left between them. Germline V gives CDR1 SGHVS, CDR2 FQNEAQ. The CDR3 runs to 13 residues. This CDR3 reads CASSTAGDEKLFF. For the CDR3, the DNA is TGTGCCAGCAGCACCGCCGGGGACGAAAAACTGTTTTTT.

This clonotype was detected many times. The rearrangement links TRBV30 to TRBJ1-1; tentatively, D is TRBD1 (5 bases). Per germline, CDR1 GTSNPN and CDR2 SVGIG (reference sequence). The CDR3 sequence is 15 residues long. The V gene lost 5 bases and the J gene lost 1 base, with 17 bases spanning the gap. This CDR3 reads CAWGARTRSNTEAFF. In DNA, the CDR3 is TGTGCCTGGGGGGCGAGAACCAGGTCGAACACTGAAGCTTTCTTT. The variable domain in full, with the rest retrieved from reference TRBV30 and TRBJ1-1, is SQTIHQWPATLVQPVGSPLSLECTVEGTSNPNLYWYRQAAGRGLQLLFYSVGIGQISSEVPQNLSASRPQDRQFILSSKKLLLSDSGFYLCAWGARTRSNTEAFFGQGTRLTVV.

About this clonotype itself: One junction end does not reproduce the germline sequence, and a read error may be involved. The chain recombines TRBV6-1 with TRBJ2-2; TRBD2 matches at 11 bases. This CDR3 is built from 16 residues. Germline values: CDR1 MNHNS, CDR2 SASEGT. CDR3 DNA: TGTGTCAGCAGTGAAGCTCCTAGCGGGGGGCTGGGGGAGCTGTTTTTT. Translation gives CVSSEAPSGGLGELFF.

This clonotype has at least ten counts. The V and J genes are TRBV28 and TRBJ1-2; unclear D gene. The ends were cut back, 4 bases at V and 8 bases at J, with 8 bases in the middle. Germline V lookup: CDR1 MDHEN, CDR2 SYDVKM. The CDR3 sequence is 11 residues long. In nucleotides, the CDR3 is TGTGCCAGCAGTTCGCAGGACGGCTACACCTTC. It encodes CASSSQDGYTF.

The table lists this clonotype with many counts. V gene TRBV15 combines with J gene TRBJ2-3; 7 bases are shared with TRBD1. V gave up 0 bases and J gave up 6 bases; unmatched junction bases: 9. The length of the CDR3 is 16 residues. Germline CDR1 reads LNHNV; CDR2 reads YYDKDF (reference sequence). This CDR3 reads CATSRDRGQYSDTQYF. CDR3 nucleotides: TGTGCCACCAGCAGAGACCGGGGACAGTACTCGGATACGCAGTATTTT.

The rearrangement joins TRBV7-9 to TRBJ2-5; 10 bases agree with TRBD1. V shed 0 bases, J shed 5 bases, and the junction held 9 bases outside the gene matches. Germline values: CDR1 SEHNR, CDR2 FQNEAQ (reference sequence). The CDR3 has 17 residues. The CDR3 reads CASSLAWRDRGWETQYF. The DNA of the CDR3 is TGTGCCAGCAGCTTAGCCTGGAGGGACAGGGGATGGGAGACCCAGTACTTC.

As regards this clonotype: A junction boundary mismatches the germline segment, possibly from a read error. The chain uses TRBV5-5 and TRBJ2-2; D uncertain. The CDR3 covers 17 residues. Germline assignment: CDR1 SGHKS and CDR2 YYEKEE (reference sequence). The CDR3 coding sequence is TGTACCAGCAGCTTGGCCGTTAGGTATAGGGAAACCGGGGAGCTGTTTTTT. Residues: CTSSLAVRYRETGELFF.

The chain employs TRBV20-1 and TRBJ2-4, with D possibly being TRBD1 or TRBD2 (5 bases each). CDR1 and CDR2 from the germline V gene are DFQATT and SNEGSKA (reference sequence). V was clipped by 3 bases and J by 3 bases, with 12 bases between them. The CDR3 sequence is 14 residues long. The CDR3 protein is CSARGRDNKNIQYF. CDR3 sequence (DNA): TGCAGTGCTAGGGGACGGGATAACAAAAACATTCAGTACTTC.